The sequence of this T cell receptor beta chain was determined in a study of T-cell reconstitution after alpha-beta-depleted transplantation in children. This clonotype was found a few times. Its antigen is currently unknown. Preparing the TCRbeta library involved the use of unique molecular identifiers. TCRdb ran MiXCR on the PCR reads and lists one entry per CDR3 protein. The data show roughly 310,000 distinct CDR3 sequences, around 20% seen once. General study findings and limits: T-cell counts and diversity at one year post-transplant came mainly from newly produced T cells. Surviving recipient cells, namely T cells and thymic progenitors, were the source of high day-60 TCRbeta diversity in some patients. About two months after transplant, alpha-beta T cells reportedly came from several hundred expanded graft clones.

V was clipped by 6 bases and J by 0 bases, with 14 bases between them. The CDR3 is 15 amino acids. CDR1 is KGHSH and CDR2 is LQKENI in the germline V gene. Sequenced material: PBMCs, mostly from graft donor cells, taken 180 days after TCRalphabeta/CD19-depleted stem cell transplant. The source of this sequence is a male patient between 10 and 17 years old who had a stem cell transplant for acute lymphoblastic leukemia, so the T cells may come from the graft donor. The chain is built from TRBV18 and TRBJ1-2, with D hard to call. CDR3 nucleotides: TGTGCCAGCTCCCCCGCAGAAACAGCTAACTATGGCTACACCTTC. Encoded protein: CASSPAETANYGYTF.